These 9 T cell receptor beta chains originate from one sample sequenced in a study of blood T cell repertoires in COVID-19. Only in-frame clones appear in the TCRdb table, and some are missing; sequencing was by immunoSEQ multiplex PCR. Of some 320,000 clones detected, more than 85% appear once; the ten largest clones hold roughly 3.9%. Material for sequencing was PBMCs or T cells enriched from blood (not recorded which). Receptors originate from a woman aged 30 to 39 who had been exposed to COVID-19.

The CDR3 nucleotides read TGTGCCATCAGCCCGGACAGGGGGCTGGCTGAAGCTTTCTTT. Translated: CAISPDRGLAEAFF. J is TRBJ1-1 and V is TRBV10-3, with 11 bases that match TRBD1. V dropped 6 bases and J dropped 6; count of bases not matched to a gene: 6. The CDR3 is made up of 14 amino acids. The germline gives CDR1 ENHRY, CDR2 SYGVKD.

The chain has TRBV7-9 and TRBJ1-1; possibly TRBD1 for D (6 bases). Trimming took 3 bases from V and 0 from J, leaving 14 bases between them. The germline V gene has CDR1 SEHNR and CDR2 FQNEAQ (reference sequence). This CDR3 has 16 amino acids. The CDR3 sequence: CASSFSQTGMNTEAFF. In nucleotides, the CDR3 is TGTGCCAGCAGCTTCTCTCAGACAGGCATGAACACTGAAGCTTTCTTT.

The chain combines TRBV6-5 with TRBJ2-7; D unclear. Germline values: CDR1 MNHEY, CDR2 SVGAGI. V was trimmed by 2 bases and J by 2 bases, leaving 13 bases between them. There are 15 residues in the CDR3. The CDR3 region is CASSYATVPTYEQYF. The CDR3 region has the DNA TGTGCCAGCAGTTACGCAACAGTGCCAACCTACGAGCAGTACTTC.

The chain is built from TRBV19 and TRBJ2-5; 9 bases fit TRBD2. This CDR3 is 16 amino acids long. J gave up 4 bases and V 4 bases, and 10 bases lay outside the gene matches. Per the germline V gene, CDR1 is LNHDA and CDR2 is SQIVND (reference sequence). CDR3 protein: CASSKAGGGARETQYF. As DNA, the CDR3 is TGTGCCAGTAGTAAGGCCGGCGGGGGGGCCCGAGAGACCCAGTACTTC.

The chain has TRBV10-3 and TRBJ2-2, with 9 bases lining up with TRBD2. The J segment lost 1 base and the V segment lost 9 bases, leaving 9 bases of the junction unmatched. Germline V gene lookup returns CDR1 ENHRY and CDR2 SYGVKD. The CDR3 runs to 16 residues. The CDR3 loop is CAISRAGGLNTGELFF. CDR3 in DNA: TGTGCCATTTCTCGAGCGGGGGGACTGAACACCGGGGAGCTGTTTTTT.

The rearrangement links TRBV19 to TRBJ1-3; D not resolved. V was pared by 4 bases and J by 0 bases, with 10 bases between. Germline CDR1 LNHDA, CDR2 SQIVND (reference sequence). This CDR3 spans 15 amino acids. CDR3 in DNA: TGTGCCAGTAGTACCCCACAGAACTCTGGAAACACCATATATTTT. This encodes CASSTPQNSGNTIYF.

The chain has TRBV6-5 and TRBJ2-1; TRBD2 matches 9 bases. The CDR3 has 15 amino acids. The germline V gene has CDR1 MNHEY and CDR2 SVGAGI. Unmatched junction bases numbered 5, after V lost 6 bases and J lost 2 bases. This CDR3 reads CASRSSGGPYNEQFF. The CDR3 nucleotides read TGTGCCAGCAGAAGTAGCGGGGGCCCCTACAATGAGCAGTTCTTC.

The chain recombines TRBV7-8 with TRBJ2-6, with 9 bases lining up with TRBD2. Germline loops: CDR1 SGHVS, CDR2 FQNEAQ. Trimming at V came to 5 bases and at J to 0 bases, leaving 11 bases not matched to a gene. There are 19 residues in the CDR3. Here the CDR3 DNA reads TGTGCCAGCAGCACAATGCGGCGGGGGGGCAGCTCTGGGGCCAACGTCCTGACTTTC. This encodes CASSTMRRGGSSGANVLTF.

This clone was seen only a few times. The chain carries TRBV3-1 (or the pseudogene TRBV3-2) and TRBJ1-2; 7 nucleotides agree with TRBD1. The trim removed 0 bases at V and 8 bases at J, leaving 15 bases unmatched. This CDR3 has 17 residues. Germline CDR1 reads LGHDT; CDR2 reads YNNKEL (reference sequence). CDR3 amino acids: CASSQETIPGTVNGYTF. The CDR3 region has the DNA TGTGCCAGCAGCCAAGAAACGATTCCCGGGACAGTAAACGGCTACACCTTC.